This is a list of T cell receptor beta chains from one sample in a study of breast tumors, draining lymph nodes, adjacent tissues. Via MiXCR, TCRdb re-called the multiplex PCR reads, giving one row per CDR3 protein. The sample holds approximately 190,000 distinct CDR3 sequences; over 25% are singletons and the top ten take around 4.4%. Sample: axillary lymph node tissue. These receptors originate from a female donor with breast cancer. Some clones in this sample may be carry-over from other donors' samples. Each CDR3 is given with its conserved first and last residue. The D gene is left open where the match is weak. Only part of the rows carry a size: once, few, many, or a class if the clone is expanded.

TRBD1 | TRBJ2-3 | . | TRBV24-1 | TGTGCCACCAGTGACACCTGGGACAGGGGTAACACAGATACGCAGTATTTT | CATSDTWDRGNTDTQYF
TRBD1 | TRBJ1-5 | . | TRBV7-3 | TGTGCCAGCAGCTTAAGACAGGGGAACACCGGGGGACAGGGATGCAATCAGCCCCAGCATTTT | CASSLRQGNTGGQGCNQPQHF
. | TRBJ2-3 | few | TRBV28 | TGTGCCAGCAGACCCCTGGGGAAGGGTCAAGATACGCAGTATTTT | CASRPLGKGQDTQYF
. | TRBJ2-1 | many | TRBV7-2 | TGTGCCAGCAGCCGACTAGAGAATGAGCAGTTCTTC | CASSRLENEQFF
. | TRBJ2-3 | many | TRBV15 | TGTGCCACCAGCAGAGATAGTGGCTACACAGATACGCAGTATTTT | CATSRDSGYTDTQYF
TRBD1 | TRBJ1-1 | . | TRBV19 | TGTGCCTGGATGTACGGCGGGACAGGGGCGACTGAAGCTTTCTTT | CAWMYGGTGATEAFF
. | TRBJ2-3 | many | TRBV7-2 | TGTGCCAGCAGCTTTGACGATGGACGGCCCGGGTGGATCACAGATACGCAGTATTTT | CASSFDDGRPGWITDTQYF
. | TRBJ1-3 | many | TRBV6-4 | TGTGCCAGCAGTGACGAGAAGGGCAGGGAGATCTCTGGAAACACCATATATTTT | CASSDEKGREISGNTIYF
. | TRBJ2-5 | . | TRBV12-3/TRBV12-4 | TGTGCCAGCAGTCCAGGGATTTCGGAGACCCAGTACTTC | CASSPGISETQYF
. | TRBJ1-3 | many | TRBV30 | TGTGCCTGGAGGACGGGGGTGACTGGAAACACCATATATTTT | CAWRTGVTGNTIYF